The rows below give T cell receptor beta chains drawn from one sample of a study of OX40 agonist ivuxolimab in advanced cancers. Profiling relied on immunoSEQ multiplex PCR, and the TCRdb table lists in-frame clones only, not all of them. The repertoire consists of over 9,000 clones, with about 82% occurring once and the leading ten covering about 28%. This sample comprised CD4+ or CD8+ T cells sorted from blood, obtained in a trial of the OX40 agonist ivuxolimab. These receptors came from an adult with an advanced solid tumor such as melanoma, head and neck, liver or kidney cancer. CDR3s include the opening cysteine and the closing phenylalanine or tryptophan. Fields, in order: CDR3 DNA, CDR3 protein, D gene, J gene, clone size, V gene. The D gene is left open where the match is weak. For some rows the clone size is stated as once, few or many, or as a class when expanded; others skip it.

DNA: TGTGCCAGAAACAGCATGAACACTGAAGCTTTCTTT; CDR3: CARNSMNTEAFF; D: NA; J: TRBJ1-1; size: NA; V: TRBV2
DNA: TGTGCCAGCAGCCCTCCCGGACTAGCCTTTCCCTACAATGAGCAGTTCTTC; CDR3: CASSPPGLAFPYNEQFF; D: TRBD2; J: TRBJ2-1; size: NA; V: TRBV7-2
DNA: TGTGCCAGCAGTAGTGAGGGGGGAGAGACCCAGTACTTC; CDR3: CASSSEGGETQYF; D: NA; J: TRBJ2-5; size: NA; V: TRBV27
DNA: TGTGCCAGCAGTGAACAAAGGGGGCTAACCAAAAACATTCAGTACTTC; CDR3: CASSEQRGLTKNIQYF; D: TRBD1; J: TRBJ2-4; size: NA; V: TRBV6-1
DNA: TGTGCCAGCAGCTATTACAGGGGCTCCTACAATGAGCAGTTCTTC; CDR3: CASSYYRGSYNEQFF; D: TRBD1; J: TRBJ2-1; size: once; V: TRBV7-2
DNA: TGTGCCAGTAGTATAGGTAGGGTTGGCAATCAGCCCCAGCATTTT; CDR3: CASSIGRVGNQPQHF; D: NA; J: TRBJ1-5; size: NA; V: TRBV19
DNA: TGTGCCAGCAGCTTGGGTGCAGCGGGGGCGGAGACCCAGTACTTC; CDR3: CASSLGAAGAETQYF; D: TRBD2; J: TRBJ2-5; size: NA; V: TRBV11-2
DNA: TGTGCCAGCAGCCACGGGAGTATGAGATCCTACGAGCAGTACTTC; CDR3: CASSHGSMRSYEQYF; D: NA; J: TRBJ2-7; size: NA; V: TRBV27
DNA: TGCGCCAGCAGCTTGGACTGGAACACCGGGGAGCTGTTTTTT; CDR3: CASSLDWNTGELFF; D: NA; J: TRBJ2-2; size: once; V: TRBV5-1
DNA: TGCGCCAGCAGCCAGGGGACCGGCATTAGGCAGTTCTTC; CDR3: CASSQGTGIRQFF; D: NA; J: TRBJ2-1; size: once; V: TRBV4-3
DNA: TGTGCCATCAGTGACCCCGGACATTACCAAGAGACCCAGTACTTC; CDR3: CAISDPGHYQETQYF; D: NA; J: TRBJ2-5; size: NA; V: TRBV10-3
DNA: TGTGCCAGCAGCCAAGAGAGACGGGACAGGGGAATTGGGAGCAATCAGCCCCAGCATTTT; CDR3: CASSQERRDRGIGSNQPQHF; D: TRBD1; J: TRBJ1-5; size: NA; V: TRBV14
DNA: TGCGCCAGCAGCTTGGTAGGGGGAGGAGCCGGGGAGCTGTTTTTT; CDR3: CASSLVGGGAGELFF; D: NA; J: TRBJ2-2; size: NA; V: TRBV5-1
DNA: TGTGCCAGCAGCAAAGACGGGGGCACAGATACGCAGTATTTT; CDR3: CASSKDGGTDTQYF; D: NA; J: TRBJ2-3; size: large; V: TRBV4-2
DNA: TGTGCCAGCAGCTCAGCACCCGGACTAGCGGGGGGCAATGAGCAGTTCTTC; CDR3: CASSSAPGLAGGNEQFF; D: TRBD2; J: TRBJ2-1; size: few; V: TRBV7-9
DNA: TGTGCCAGCAGTTACAATGAAAAACTGTTTTTT; CDR3: CASSYNEKLFF; D: NA; J: TRBJ1-4; size: NA; V: TRBV6-6
DNA: TGTGCCAGCAGTAGGACAGGGTTTAATACAGATACGCAGTATTTT; CDR3: CASSRTGFNTDTQYF; D: TRBD1; J: TRBJ2-3; size: NA; V: TRBV5-8
DNA: TGTGCCAGCAGCGGAGGGGGCTACGAGCAGTACTTC; CDR3: CASSGGGYEQYF; D: NA; J: TRBJ2-7; size: NA; V: TRBV9
DNA: TGCGCCAGCAGCCAAGCCCGGGAGTCTCATTCCAATCAGCCCCAGCATTTT; CDR3: CASSQARESHSNQPQHF; D: NA; J: TRBJ1-5; size: NA; V: TRBV7-9
DNA: TGTGCCACCCAGACTTTTGGCGGGGGCTCCTCCTACAATGAGCAGTTCTTC; CDR3: CATQTFGGGSSYNEQFF; D: NA; J: TRBJ2-1; size: NA; V: TRBV2
DNA: TGTGCCAGCCGGACCGACGCCAATCAGCCCCAGCATTTT; CDR3: CASRTDANQPQHF; D: NA; J: TRBJ1-5; size: NA; V: TRBV28
DNA: TGTGCCAGCAGCCAAGGGACAACGACTAATGAAAAACTGTTTTTT; CDR3: CASSQGTTTNEKLFF; D: NA; J: TRBJ1-4; size: NA; V: TRBV7-7
DNA: TGTGCCAGCAGCTCAAGCGGGGGGGAGACCGGGGAGCTGTTTTTT; CDR3: CASSSSGGETGELFF; D: TRBD2; J: TRBJ2-2; size: NA; V: TRBV9
DNA: TGTGCCATCAGTGATTGGACAGGTTCCTTCTCTGGAAACACCATATATTTT; CDR3: CAISDWTGSFSGNTIYF; D: TRBD1; J: TRBJ1-3; size: NA; V: TRBV10-3
DNA: TGCAGCGTTCGGACTAGCGGGGATATCGGGGAGCTGTTTTTT; CDR3: CSVRTSGDIGELFF; D: TRBD2; J: TRBJ2-2; size: NA; V: TRBV29-1
DNA: TGTGCCAGCAGTAGGGCTAGCGGGGGCCAAGAGACCCAGTACTTC; CDR3: CASSRASGGQETQYF; D: TRBD2; J: TRBJ2-5; size: NA; V: TRBV27
DNA: TGTGCCAGCAGCCAGACAGGGGAGCTGTTTTTT; CDR3: CASSQTGELFF; D: NA; J: TRBJ2-2; size: NA; V: TRBV6-1
DNA: TGCGCCAGCAGCTTGGTACCAGAAGAGACCCAGTACTTC; CDR3: CASSLVPEETQYF; D: NA; J: TRBJ2-5; size: NA; V: TRBV5-1
DNA: TGTGCCAGCAGCTTAGGAGCGAAAACCGGGGAGCTGTTTTTT; CDR3: CASSLGAKTGELFF; D: NA; J: TRBJ2-2; size: NA; V: TRBV11-2
DNA: TGCGCCAGCAGCCAAGAAACTAATAGCAATCAGCCCCAGCATTTT; CDR3: CASSQETNSNQPQHF; D: NA; J: TRBJ1-5; size: NA; V: TRBV4-3
DNA: TGCGCCAGCAGCCAAGATTCCGGGGGTTACGATGGCTACACCTTC; CDR3: CASSQDSGGYDGYTF; D: NA; J: TRBJ1-2; size: NA; V: TRBV4-3
DNA: TGTGCCAGCAGCTTACAGCGGGGTTACAATGAGCAGTTCTTC; CDR3: CASSLQRGYNEQFF; D: TRBD2; J: TRBJ2-1; size: NA; V: TRBV13
DNA: TGTGCCAGCAGTTTATGGGAATTGGCCGGATCTAACTATGGCTACACCTTC; CDR3: CASSLWELAGSNYGYTF; D: NA; J: TRBJ1-2; size: NA; V: TRBV28
DNA: TGTGCCAGCGGAGGGACAGGGGTTACCGATGAGCAGTTCTTC; CDR3: CASGGTGVTDEQFF; D: TRBD1; J: TRBJ2-1; size: few; V: TRBV9
DNA: TGTGCCAGCAGCCAAGGGACTAGCGGGGGTGCGAACACCGGGGAGCTGTTTTTT; CDR3: CASSQGTSGGANTGELFF; D: TRBD2; J: TRBJ2-2; size: NA; V: TRBV4-2
DNA: TGTGCCAGCAGTGAATATGACCAAGAGACCCAGTACTTC; CDR3: CASSEYDQETQYF; D: NA; J: TRBJ2-5; size: NA; V: TRBV25-1
DNA: TGTGCCAGCAGCCCCTTTAGCGGGAGCCCATCCTACGAGCAGTGCTTC; CDR3: CASSPFSGSPSYEQCF; D: TRBD2; J: TRBJ2-7; size: NA; V: TRBV14
DNA: TGTGCCAGCAGTCTCCTAAACTATGGCTACACCTTC; CDR3: CASSLLNYGYTF; D: NA; J: TRBJ1-2; size: NA; V: TRBV6-6
DNA: TGCGCCAGCAGCCAAGGGGGGCGGACTGAAGCTTTCTTT; CDR3: CASSQGGRTEAFF; D: NA; J: TRBJ1-1; size: NA; V: TRBV4-3